The rows below give T cell receptor beta chains drawn from one sample of a study of immune evolution from preneoplasia to lung adenocarcinoma. TCRdb's copy holds only in-frame clones and misses some; the assay was immunoSEQ multiplex PCR. Here the sample spans just over 6,500 clones, approximately 85% being singletons. The source material was FFPE invasive lung adenocarcinoma tissue. The source is a person aged 50 to 70 with lung adenocarcinoma. CDR3s include the opening cysteine and the closing phenylalanine or tryptophan. The order of the fields is V gene, J gene, clone size, D gene, CDR3 length, CDR3 DNA, CDR3 protein. The D gene is left open where the match is weak. The size field is filled for only some rows; it gives once, few, many or a size class.

v_gene: TRBV11-1
j_gene: TRBJ2-1
abundance: once
d_gene: .
len: 15
CDR3nt: TGTGCCAGCAGCCACCTAGGGGGGCTAGCGGATGAGCAGTTCTTC
CDR3aa: CASSHLGGLADEQFF

v_gene: TRBV5-4
j_gene: TRBJ2-1
abundance: .
d_gene: .
len: 16
CDR3nt: TGTGCCAGCAGTCCAGGGGGGCTAGCGGAGTACAATGAGCAGTTCTTC
CDR3aa: CASSPGGLAEYNEQFF

v_gene: TRBV19
j_gene: TRBJ2-7
abundance: .
d_gene: .
len: 12
CDR3nt: TGTGCCAGTAAATCTGGGGGCGACGAGCAGTACTTC
CDR3aa: CASKSGGDEQYF

v_gene: TRBV7-8
j_gene: TRBJ2-1
abundance: .
d_gene: TRBD2
len: 16
CDR3nt: TGTGCCAGCAGCTCCTGGCGGGCGGGGGGGAACAATGAGCAGTTCTTC
CDR3aa: CASSSWRAGGNNEQFF

v_gene: TRBV6-5
j_gene: TRBJ1-1
abundance: .
d_gene: .
len: 13
CDR3nt: TGTGCCAGCACCCTGAGGCGAAACACTGAAGCTTTCTTT
CDR3aa: CASTLRRNTEAFF

v_gene: TRBV11-2
j_gene: TRBJ2-7
abundance: .
d_gene: .
len: 16
CDR3nt: TGTGCCAGCAGCTTAGGAACAGGGCCAGCCAGCTACGAGCAGTACTTC
CDR3aa: CASSLGTGPASYEQYF

v_gene: TRBV7-6
j_gene: TRBJ2-1
abundance: .
d_gene: .
len: 12
CDR3nt: TGTGCCAGCAGCGCTACAGGGAATGAGCAGTTCTTC
CDR3aa: CASSATGNEQFF

v_gene: TRBV11-3
j_gene: TRBJ2-1
abundance: .
d_gene: .
len: 13
CDR3nt: TGTGCCAGCAGCGCTTCCTGGGGTCGTGAGCAGTTCTTC
CDR3aa: CASSASWGREQFF

v_gene: TRBV27
j_gene: TRBJ2-1
abundance: .
d_gene: TRBD2
len: 16
CDR3nt: TGTGCCAGCCGTGCCAAACCGGGACTAGCGCTGCATGAGCAGTTCTTC
CDR3aa: CASRAKPGLALHEQFF

v_gene: TRBV15
j_gene: TRBJ2-2
abundance: .
d_gene: TRBD1
len: 17
CDR3nt: TGTGCCACCAGCAGGAGAAGACAGGGGGGAAACACCGGGGAGCTGTTTTTT
CDR3aa: CATSRRRQGGNTGELFF

v_gene: TRBV19
j_gene: TRBJ2-7
abundance: .
d_gene: .
len: 14
CDR3nt: TGTGCCAGTAGTATAGCTGGACGAGTGTACGAGCAGTACTTC
CDR3aa: CASSIAGRVYEQYF

v_gene: TRBV10-1
j_gene: TRBJ2-3
abundance: few
d_gene: TRBD2
len: 14
CDR3nt: TGCGCCAGCAGTGGCGAGCGGGACACAGATACGCAGTATTTT
CDR3aa: CASSGERDTDTQYF

v_gene: TRBV6-1
j_gene: TRBJ2-5
abundance: .
d_gene: TRBD2
len: 14
CDR3nt: TGTGCCAGCAACGGCGGGAGGGCCGGGGAGACCCAGTACTTC
CDR3aa: CASNGGRAGETQYF

v_gene: TRBV7-8
j_gene: TRBJ1-3
abundance: .
d_gene: TRBD1
len: 17
CDR3nt: TGTGCCAGCAGCTTATTCGGTCAGGGGGCGTCGGGAAACACCATATATTTT
CDR3aa: CASSLFGQGASGNTIYF

v_gene: TRBV7-7
j_gene: TRBJ2-7
abundance: .
d_gene: TRBD1
len: 13
CDR3nt: TGTGCTAGCAGCCAGGGACAGGCTAACGAGCAGTACTTC
CDR3aa: CASSQGQANEQYF

v_gene: TRBV5-1
j_gene: TRBJ2-1
abundance: .
d_gene: .
len: 14
CDR3nt: TGCGCCAGCAGCTTATCCAGCGTCGACAATGAGCAGTTCTTC
CDR3aa: CASSLSSVDNEQFF

v_gene: TRBV5-4
j_gene: TRBJ2-2
abundance: once
d_gene: TRBD1
len: 17
CDR3nt: TGTGCCAGCAGCTGGGGACAGGGGAACATTTTGCCCGGGGAGCTGTTTTTT
CDR3aa: CASSWGQGNILPGELFF

v_gene: TRBV20-1
j_gene: TRBJ2-5
abundance: .
d_gene: .
len: 11
CDR3nt: TGCAGTGGACAGATACAAGAGACCCAGTACTTC
CDR3aa: CSGQIQETQYF

v_gene: TRBV6-5
j_gene: TRBJ2-7
abundance: .
d_gene: TRBD1
len: 14
CDR3nt: TGTGCCAGCAGTTACGGGGGACAGACCTACGAGCAGTACTTC
CDR3aa: CASSYGGQTYEQYF

v_gene: TRBV5-4
j_gene: TRBJ2-7
abundance: once
d_gene: .
len: 14
CDR3nt: TGTGCCAGCAGCTCGTGGGACTCAACCTACGAGCAGTACTTC
CDR3aa: CASSSWDSTYEQYF

v_gene: TRBV4-1
j_gene: TRBJ1-4
abundance: .
d_gene: .
len: 14
CDR3nt: TGCGCCAGCAGCCATGAATCCCAGCTACGAAAACTGTTTTTT
CDR3aa: CASSHESQLRKLFF

v_gene: TRBV6-1
j_gene: TRBJ2-3
abundance: .
d_gene: .
len: 15
CDR3nt: TGTGCCAGCAGTGCGTCCCCGTCTAGCTCAGATACGCAGTATTTT
CDR3aa: CASSASPSSSDTQYF

v_gene: TRBV28
j_gene: TRBJ1-2
abundance: .
d_gene: TRBD1
len: 15
CDR3nt: TGTGCCAGCAGCCTGACAGGGGACCGGGACTATGGCTACACCTTC
CDR3aa: CASSLTGDRDYGYTF

v_gene: TRBV5-4
j_gene: TRBJ2-7
abundance: .
d_gene: .
len: 15
CDR3nt: TGTGCCAGCAGCTTGGAGGAGGGGCGCGGATACGAGCAGTACTTC
CDR3aa: CASSLEEGRGYEQYF

v_gene: TRBV7-7
j_gene: TRBJ2-5
abundance: .
d_gene: .
len: 15
CDR3nt: TGTGCTAGCAGCCCCATGGGCGGGACCCAAGAGACCCAGTACTTC
CDR3aa: CASSPMGGTQETQYF

v_gene: TRBV18
j_gene: TRBJ2-3
abundance: .
d_gene: TRBD2
len: 17
CDR3nt: TGTGCCAGCTCACCTTATGCACCGGGACTAGCCTCAGATACGCAGTATTTT
CDR3aa: CASSPYAPGLASDTQYF

v_gene: TRBV7-9
j_gene: TRBJ2-3
abundance: .
d_gene: TRBD1
len: 16
CDR3nt: TGTGCCAGCAGCTTGGGGACAGGGTGGAGGACAGATACGCAGTATTTT
CDR3aa: CASSLGTGWRTDTQYF

v_gene: TRBV28
j_gene: TRBJ1-3
abundance: few
d_gene: TRBD1
len: 13
CDR3nt: TGTGCCAGCAGTTGGGGACAGGCAAACACCATATATTTT
CDR3aa: CASSWGQANTIYF

v_gene: TRBV7-8
j_gene: TRBJ2-3
abundance: .
d_gene: TRBD2
len: 15
CDR3nt: TGTGCCAGCAGCTTAGCTAGCGGGAGAACAGATACGCAGTATTTT
CDR3aa: CASSLASGRTDTQYF

v_gene: TRBV30
j_gene: TRBJ1-2
abundance: .
d_gene: .
len: 11
CDR3nt: TGTGCCTGGAGAGGGTCGGGAGGCTACACCTTC
CDR3aa: CAWRGSGGYTF

v_gene: TRBV7-9
j_gene: TRBJ2-1
abundance: once
d_gene: .
len: 15
CDR3nt: TGTGCCAGCAGCTTAGATTCGGGACTCTTTAATGAGCAGTTCTTC
CDR3aa: CASSLDSGLFNEQFF

v_gene: TRBV6-1
j_gene: TRBJ2-7
abundance: .
d_gene: .
len: 15
CDR3nt: TGTGCCAGCAGTGAACTCCTAGCACTTTCCTACGAGCAGTACTTC
CDR3aa: CASSELLALSYEQYF

v_gene: TRBV5-1
j_gene: TRBJ2-1
abundance: .
d_gene: TRBD2
len: 14
CDR3nt: TGCGCCAGCAGCCCAACCGGACTAGACAATGAGCAGTTCTTC
CDR3aa: CASSPTGLDNEQFF

v_gene: TRBV9
j_gene: TRBJ2-1
abundance: .
d_gene: .
len: 12
CDR3nt: TGTGCCAGCAGCCCGCAGTGGGATGAGCAGTTCTTC
CDR3aa: CASSPQWDEQFF

v_gene: TRBV29-1
j_gene: TRBJ2-7
abundance: .
d_gene: TRBD1
len: 14
CDR3nt: TGCAGCGCCCGGACAGGGGACAACTCCTACGAGCAGTACTTC
CDR3aa: CSARTGDNSYEQYF

v_gene: TRBV18
j_gene: TRBJ1-5
abundance: .
d_gene: .
len: 12
CDR3nt: TGTGCCAGCTCGAGGACAGATCAGCCCCAGCATTTT
CDR3aa: CASSRTDQPQHF

v_gene: TRBV7-2
j_gene: TRBJ2-7
abundance: few
d_gene: TRBD1
len: 14
CDR3nt: TGTGCCAGCAGCTCGCGGACAGGTGGCTACGAGCAGTACTTC
CDR3aa: CASSSRTGGYEQYF

v_gene: TRBV5-6
j_gene: TRBJ2-5
abundance: .
d_gene: .
len: 14
CDR3nt: TGTGCCAGCAGCTTGTCACAGGCCCAAGAGACCCAGTACTTC
CDR3aa: CASSLSQAQETQYF

v_gene: TRBV30
j_gene: TRBJ2-7
abundance: .
d_gene: .
len: 14
CDR3nt: TGTGCCTGGAGTGAGGACCGTGGGTATTACGAGCAGTACTTC
CDR3aa: CAWSEDRGYYEQYF

v_gene: TRBV6-6
j_gene: TRBJ1-1
abundance: .
d_gene: .
len: 11
CDR3nt: TGTGCCAGCAGTTACGGGCCTGAAGCTTTCTTT
CDR3aa: CASSYGPEAFF

v_gene: TRBV5-6
j_gene: TRBJ2-7
abundance: .
d_gene: TRBD1
len: 14
CDR3nt: TGTGCCAGCAGCTCGACAGGGATGGGCTACGAGCAGTACTTC
CDR3aa: CASSSTGMGYEQYF